The present T cell receptor (beta chain) was sequenced within a study of HIV-infected children after antiretroviral therapy interruption. For the study at large: Most participating children were previously exposed to EBV and CMV. Weeks 0, 48 and 150 were sampled under continuous treatment. Interruption-arm sampling covered weeks 0, 12, interruption end (24 or 48), and about 3 years post-study.

The TCR library was built from RNA with a 3' RACE protocol and unique molecular identifiers. TCRdb re-analysed the 3' RACE reads in MiXCR, keeping a single row per CDR3 protein. Here the sample spans tens of thousands of distinct CDR3 sequences, approximately 4% being singletons. This clonotype was observed many times. Regarding treatment: PENTA 11 planned treatment interruption arm or continuous ART arm. Sorting from thawed PBMCs isolated naive CD4+ CD45RA+ CD45RO- T cells. The CDR3 spans 15 residues. V lost 0 bases to trimming and J lost 0 bases, with 10 bases between them. The germline CDR1 and CDR2 sequences are SGHRS and YFSETQ.

Sequenced material: CD45RA+ CD4+ T cells from PBMCs, pooled from several time points, taken from a donor given antiretroviral therapy, either interrupted or continuous. Subset in this sample: naive CD4+ CD45RA+ CD45RO- T cells. The sequence was collected from a pool of human donors with HIV. The chain combines TRBV5-1 with TRBJ2-7; D remains ambiguous. CDR3 sequence (DNA): TGCGCCAGCAGCTTGGAAACACCCGGCTCCTACGAGCAGTACTTC. The encoded protein is CASSLETPGSYEQYF.